Listed here is a single T cell receptor beta chain. Its antigen is as yet unknown. TCR beta was sequenced from blood CD8+ and CD4+ T cells. TEMRA cells were FACS-enriched, with CD8+ and CD4+ T cells isolated negatively. The CDR3 runs 13 residues. Germline trimming cut 1 base from V and 10 bases from J; bases unmatched to any gene: 2. CDR1 is SGHRS and CDR2 is YFSETQ in the germline V gene. The source of the sample is a study of CD8 T cells in Susac syndrome. Reverse transcription of about 0.5 to 1 ug RNA was carried out with random hexamers. Across 54 Vbeta and 13 Jbeta, TCR beta CDR3 was amplified with immunoSEQ multiplex PCR. One entry per CDR3 protein, called by TCRdb with MiXCR from the immunoSEQ multiplex PCR reads. The sample comprises some 120,000 distinct CDR3 sequences, over 85% of which are singletons, and 0.07% to 0.09% rests with the top ten. Findings and limits, study-wide: In its TCR sequencing and HLA analysis, the study acknowledged that the number of individuals was relatively small.

The sequence came from a human donor in good health. The chain couples TRBV5-1 to TRBJ2-1; 10 bases map to TRBD2. Sequences were obtained from CD4+ T cells from PBMCs. The CDR3 DNA reads as TGCGCCAGCAGCTTGCTAGCGGGAGAGGAGCAGTTCTTC. It specifies CASSLLAGEEQFF.